The clone carrying this T cell receptor beta chain was seen at least ten times. Antigen: not known. Time point reported: newly diagnosed GD, antithyroid drugs for less than 3 months. The TCR library was made from RNA that had been extracted from PBMCs in TRIzol. American Thyroid Association guidelines were used to diagnose Graves' disease. This entry is derived from a study of regulatory T cells in long-lasting Graves disease. There are 15 residues in the CDR3. From germline, CDR1 is SNHLY and CDR2 FYNNEI. Trimming pared 8 bases from V and 2 bases from J, leaving 13 bases between. For TCR beta, libraries came from iRepertoire HTBI primers and Arm-PCR of CDR3 regions. TCRdb recomputed calls from the multiplex PCR reads with MiXCR, one row per CDR3 protein. Among 350,000 to 500,000 distinct CDR3 sequences, 13% to 15% were seen once, and the ten largest hold about a sixth. Study-level findings and limits: When disease was persistent, TRBV28, TRBJ1-2 and TRBJ2-5 were the favored segments.

The data were also submitted as part of a second study, on T cells in Graves' hyperthyroidism and ophthalmopathy. In that study: Aged 18 to 65, the patients had hyperthyroidism that was newly diagnosed and had lasted under 2 months. Every diagnosis used clinical symptoms, serum thyroxine and TRAb, thyroid ultrasound and orbital computed tomography.

The source was peripheral blood mononuclear cells (PBMCs), collected at new diagnosis, from a patient treated with antithyroid drugs. V gene TRBV2 combines with J gene TRBJ2-6; D remains ambiguous. The sequence derives from a woman aged 45-65 years with Graves disease. The CDR3 DNA is TGTGCCAGCGAGACGACGGGCCCTGGGGCCAACGTCCTGACTTTC. It codes for CASETTGPGANVLTF.